The rows below give T cell receptor beta chains drawn from one sample of a study of T cells in Graves' hyperthyroidism and ophthalmopathy. TCRdb processed the multiplex PCR reads anew with MiXCR; each CDR3 protein has one entry. The data contain around 660,000 distinct CDR3 sequences, over 40% of them singletons. Sequencing was done on a sample of peripheral blood or thyroid tissue (not recorded which). The receptor set was obtained from an adult man with Graves' disease, either hyperthyroidism or ophthalmopathy (not recorded which). CDR3s include the opening cysteine and the closing phenylalanine or tryptophan. A D gene is named only where the DNA matches it firmly. Some rows mark clone size as missing; the rest say once, few, many or name a class of expanded clone.

D: -; J: TRBJ1-3; V: TRBV9; size: -; DNA: TGTGCCAGCAGCGTAGGGGCCGGGAGGAACACCATATATTTT; CDR3: CASSVGAGRNTIYF
D: -; J: TRBJ1-1; V: TRBV2; size: -; DNA: TGTGCCAGCAATAATAGACCTAACACTGAAGCTTTCTTT; CDR3: CASNNRPNTEAFF
D: -; J: TRBJ1-1; V: TRBV5-1; size: -; DNA: TGCGCCAGCAGCTTGGTACTTTTCGGAGACAGGTCGAACACTGAAGCTTTCTTT; CDR3: CASSLVLFGDRSNTEAFF
D: TRBD1; J: TRBJ2-2; V: TRBV5-1; size: -; DNA: TGCGCCAGCAGCTCACCGGGACAGGGCGGCACCGGGGAGCTGTTTTTT; CDR3: CASSSPGQGGTGELFF
D: TRBD1; J: TRBJ1-1; V: TRBV7-6; size: many; DNA: TGTGCCAGCAGCCGGGGACAGGTAAACACTGAAGCTTTCTTT; CDR3: CASSRGQVNTEAFF
D: TRBD1; J: TRBJ1-6; V: TRBV7-4; size: -; DNA: TGTGCCAGCAGCTTTGAGACAGGGGGCTCATCAGAGAATTCACCCCTCCACTTT; CDR3: CASSFETGGSSENSPLHF
D: -; J: TRBJ1-5; V: TRBV10-3; size: -; DNA: TGTGCCATCAGTGATCAAAATCGGGGTCAGCCCCAGCATTTT; CDR3: CAISDQNRGQPQHF
D: TRBD1; J: TRBJ1-1; V: TRBV7-8; size: few; DNA: TGTGCCAGCAGCTTTGCGGACAGGGGGCTTGAAGCTTTCTTT; CDR3: CASSFADRGLEAFF
D: -; J: TRBJ1-1; V: TRBV12-3/TRBV12-4; size: -; DNA: TGTGCCAGCAGTTCCGGGAGCCTGAACACTGAAGCTTTCTTT; CDR3: CASSSGSLNTEAFF
D: -; J: TRBJ2-5; V: TRBV12-3/TRBV12-4; size: few; DNA: TGTGCCAGCAGACCTTCCCTCCAAGAGACCCAGTACTTC; CDR3: CASRPSLQETQYF
D: TRBD2; J: TRBJ2-7; V: TRBV7-3; size: -; DNA: TGTGCCAGCAGCTTTTCCTCGGGAGGGCCCTACGAGCAGTACTTC; CDR3: CASSFSSGGPYEQYF
D: -; J: TRBJ1-1; V: TRBV19; size: -; DNA: TGTGCCAGTAGTCACCACGGGGCGAACGCTGAAGCTTTCTTT; CDR3: CASSHHGANAEAFF
D: -; J: TRBJ2-5; V: TRBV29-1; size: -; DNA: TGCAGCGTTGACCGCAGGGACCCGGAGACCCAGTACTTC; CDR3: CSVDRRDPETQYF
D: TRBD1; J: TRBJ2-7; V: TRBV7-6; size: many; DNA: TGTGCCAGCAGCTTAGGACAGGGGCTGGGCGAGCAGTACTTC; CDR3: CASSLGQGLGEQYF
D: TRBD2; J: TRBJ2-5; V: TRBV7-8; size: once; DNA: TGTGCCAGTAGTATTATGCCGAGCGGGAGTCAGAAGACCCAGTACTTC; CDR3: CASSIMPSGSQKTQYF
D: TRBD2; J: TRBJ2-5; V: TRBV20-1; size: few; DNA: TGCAGTGCTCCCCGGACTAGCGGGGTTCAAGAGACCCAGTACTTC; CDR3: CSAPRTSGVQETQYF
D: TRBD1; J: TRBJ1-4; V: TRBV12-3/TRBV12-4; size: -; DNA: TGTGCCAGCAGTTTGTGGACAGGGGGAGCAACTAATGAAAAACTGTTTTTT; CDR3: CASSLWTGGATNEKLFF
D: -; J: TRBJ1-5; V: TRBV12-5; size: -; DNA: TGTGCTAGTGGTTTGGAAGGTTCTTTGCCCCAGCATTTT; CDR3: CASGLEGSLPQHF
D: -; J: TRBJ1-4; V: TRBV10-3; size: -; DNA: TGTGCCATCAGTGGGACAGCTAATGAAAAACTGTTTTTT; CDR3: CAISGTANEKLFF
D: -; J: TRBJ2-5; V: TRBV15; size: many; DNA: TGTGCCACCAGCAGTGGTGCCTCCTTTGGGGAGACCCAGTACTTC; CDR3: CATSSGASFGETQYF
D: -; J: TRBJ1-2; V: TRBV9; size: few; DNA: TGTGCCAGCAGCGACCCCATCAGGGAGGGAAAAGCTAACTATGGCTACACCTTC; CDR3: CASSDPIREGKANYGYTF
D: -; J: TRBJ1-2; V: TRBV24-1; size: many; DNA: TGTGCCACCAGCCCGACAGGAGCTAACTATGGCTACACCTTC; CDR3: CATSPTGANYGYTF
D: -; J: TRBJ2-2; V: TRBV7-6; size: many; DNA: TGTGCCAGCAGCTTAGGGGCCGCCGGGGAGCTGTTTTTT; CDR3: CASSLGAAGELFF
D: -; J: TRBJ2-7; V: TRBV7-9; size: -; DNA: TGTGCCAGCAGCCTACAGGGCAGAATACTATCCTACGAGCAGTACTTC; CDR3: CASSLQGRILSYEQYF
D: -; J: TRBJ1-5; V: TRBV6-5; size: many; DNA: TGTGCCAGCAGTGAACGGCAGGGGAATCAGCCCCAGCATTTT; CDR3: CASSERQGNQPQHF
D: -; J: TRBJ2-7; V: TRBV29-1; size: many; DNA: TGCAGCGTTCGGCCCGGTCCCTACGAGCAGTACTTC; CDR3: CSVRPGPYEQYF
D: -; J: TRBJ1-1; V: TRBV11-2; size: -; DNA: TGTGCCAGCAGCTTAGATTTGGTTGTTGGAGAAGCTTTCTTT; CDR3: CASSLDLVVGEAFF
D: TRBD1; J: TRBJ1-1; V: TRBV2; size: -; DNA: TGTGCCCCTCGGATGAACAGGGGCATTTTTCGCACTGAAGCTTTCTTT; CDR3: CAPRMNRGIFRTEAFF
D: -; J: TRBJ2-7; V: TRBV29-1; size: -; DNA: TGCGGCGTTGATCAGGGATACGGGCAGTACTTC; CDR3: CGVDQGYGQYF
D: TRBD1; J: TRBJ1-2; V: TRBV29-1; size: -; DNA: TGCAGCGTTGAAGGGCCTGGACAGGGGGAAGGTGGCTACACCTTC; CDR3: CSVEGPGQGEGGYTF
D: -; J: TRBJ2-5; V: TRBV29-1; size: few; DNA: TGCAGCGTTGAGGGATTCCAAGAGACCCAGTACTTC; CDR3: CSVEGFQETQYF
D: TRBD1; J: TRBJ2-5; V: TRBV24-1; size: -; DNA: TGTGCCACCAGTGATCCGGGACAGGTCGTAGAGACCCAGTACTTC; CDR3: CATSDPGQVVETQYF
D: TRBD1; J: TRBJ2-7; V: TRBV20-1; size: -; DNA: TGCAGTGCATTCCGGGACAGGGGGGACTACGAGCAGTACTTC; CDR3: CSAFRDRGDYEQYF